The rows below give T cell receptor beta chains drawn from one sample of a study of blood T cell repertoires in COVID-19. The repertoire was sequenced with immunoSEQ multiplex PCR; TCRdb's copy has only in-frame clones and lacks some. The sample yields approximately 100,000 clones, about two thirds seen once. Sequenced sample: peripheral blood. All receptors come from a human donor with acute or convalescent COVID-19. The donor label of this sample is uncertain. The conserved cysteine and the conserved F or W are not part of the CDR3 here. D genes are given only for firm matches.

TRBJ1-4 | TRBV2 | NA | ASSATGRSNEKLF
TRBJ1-5 | TRBV5-5 | NA | ASSLYQQANQPQH
TRBJ1-1 | TRBV12-5 | NA | ASGQGEGSEAF
TRBJ1-3 | TRBV3-1/TRBV3-2 | NA | ASSQIQARDTIY
TRBJ1-4 | TRBV12-5 | NA | ASGLGISATNEKLF
TRBJ1-1 | TRBV28 | TRBD1 | ASSLEGAGVTEAF
TRBJ2-1 | TRBV11-2 | TRBD1 | ASSPGQGAYNEQF
TRBJ1-1 | TRBV6-5 | TRBD1 | ASSYRDRGGRTEAF
TRBJ1-5 | TRBV28 | TRBD1 | ASSSHRGRNQPQH
TRBJ1-5 | TRBV28 | TRBD1 | ASKNPRGLSQPQH
TRBJ1-1 | TRBV9 | NA | ASSVVPGGYTEAF
TRBJ2-2 | TRBV6-5 | NA | ASSEGETGELF
TRBJ2-5 | TRBV11-2 | TRBD2 | ASSPRLAGQETQY
TRBJ1-3 | TRBV4-2 | TRBD1 | ASSQEVGQGGNTIY
TRBJ2-7 | TRBV5-6 | TRBD1 | ASSLGQGASEQY
TRBJ1-4 | TRBV11-2 | NA | ASSQSPGGLNEKLF